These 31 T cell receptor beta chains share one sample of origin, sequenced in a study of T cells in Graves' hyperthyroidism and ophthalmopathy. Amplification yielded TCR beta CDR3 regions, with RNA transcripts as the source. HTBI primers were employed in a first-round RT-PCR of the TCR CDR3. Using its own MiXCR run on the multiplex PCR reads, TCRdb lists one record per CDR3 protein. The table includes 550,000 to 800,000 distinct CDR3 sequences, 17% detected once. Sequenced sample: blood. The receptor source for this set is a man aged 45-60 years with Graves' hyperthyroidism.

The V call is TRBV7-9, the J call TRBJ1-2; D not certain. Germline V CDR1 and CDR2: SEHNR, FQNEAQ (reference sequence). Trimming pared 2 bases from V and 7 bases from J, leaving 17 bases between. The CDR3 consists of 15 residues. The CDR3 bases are TGTGCCAGCAGCTTAAGTCACCTCAGGAACGGTGGCTACACCTTC. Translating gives CASSLSHLRNGGYTF.

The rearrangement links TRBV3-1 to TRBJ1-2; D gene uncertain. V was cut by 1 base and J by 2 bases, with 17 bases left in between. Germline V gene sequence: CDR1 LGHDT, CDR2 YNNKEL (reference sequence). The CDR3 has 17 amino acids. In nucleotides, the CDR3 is TGTGCCAGCAGCCAAGCCGGACCGAACCCGAGGAACTATGGCTACACCTTC. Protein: CASSQAGPNPRNYGYTF. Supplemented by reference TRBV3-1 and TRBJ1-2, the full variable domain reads DTAVSQTPKYLVTQMGNDKSIKCEQNLGHDTMYWYKQDSKKFLKIMFSYNNKELIINETVPNRFSPKSPDKAHLNLHINSLELGDSAVYFCASSQAGPNPRNYGYTFGSGTRLTVV.

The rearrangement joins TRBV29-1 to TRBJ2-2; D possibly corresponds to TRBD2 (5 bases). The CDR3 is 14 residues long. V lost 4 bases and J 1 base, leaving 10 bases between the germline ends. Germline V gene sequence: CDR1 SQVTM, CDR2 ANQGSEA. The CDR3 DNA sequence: TGCAGCGTTGCCGTTAGCGTGAACACCGGGGAGCTGTTTTTT. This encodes CSVAVSVNTGELFF.

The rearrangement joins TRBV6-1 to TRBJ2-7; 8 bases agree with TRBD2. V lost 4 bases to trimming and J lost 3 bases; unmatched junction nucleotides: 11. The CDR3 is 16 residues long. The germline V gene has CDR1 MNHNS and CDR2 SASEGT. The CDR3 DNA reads TGTGCCAGCAGTGGTGGGACTAGATCTACTCACTACGAGCAGTACTTC. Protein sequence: CASSGGTRSTHYEQYF.

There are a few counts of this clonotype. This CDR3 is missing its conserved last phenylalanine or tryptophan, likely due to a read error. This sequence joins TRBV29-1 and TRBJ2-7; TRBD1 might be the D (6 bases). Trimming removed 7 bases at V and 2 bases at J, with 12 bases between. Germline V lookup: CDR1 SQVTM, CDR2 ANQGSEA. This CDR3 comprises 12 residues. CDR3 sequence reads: CSATGQTYEQYL. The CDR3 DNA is TGCAGCGCTACCGGACAGACCTACGAGCAGTACCTC.

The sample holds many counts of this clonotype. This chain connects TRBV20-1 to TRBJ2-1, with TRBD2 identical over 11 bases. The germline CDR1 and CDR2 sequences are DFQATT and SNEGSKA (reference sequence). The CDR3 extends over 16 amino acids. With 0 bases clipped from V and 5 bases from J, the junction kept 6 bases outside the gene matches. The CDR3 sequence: CSARELAGVVNNEQFF. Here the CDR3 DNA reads TGCAGTGCTAGAGAACTAGCGGGAGTAGTAAACAATGAGCAGTTCTTC.

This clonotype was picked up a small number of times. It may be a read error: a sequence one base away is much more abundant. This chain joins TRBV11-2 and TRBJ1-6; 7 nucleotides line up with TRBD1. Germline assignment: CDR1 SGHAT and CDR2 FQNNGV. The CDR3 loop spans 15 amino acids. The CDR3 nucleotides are TGTGCCAGCAGACTCCGGGACAGCTATAATTCACTCCTCCACTTT. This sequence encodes CASRLRDSYNSLLHF.

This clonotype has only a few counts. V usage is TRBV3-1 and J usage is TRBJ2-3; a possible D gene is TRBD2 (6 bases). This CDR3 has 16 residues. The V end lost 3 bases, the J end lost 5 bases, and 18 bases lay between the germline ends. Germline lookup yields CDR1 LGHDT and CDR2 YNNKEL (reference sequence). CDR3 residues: CASSHNKGGREDTQYF. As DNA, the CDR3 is TGTGCCAGCAGCCATAATAAGGGAGGAAGGGAAGATACGCAGTATTTT.

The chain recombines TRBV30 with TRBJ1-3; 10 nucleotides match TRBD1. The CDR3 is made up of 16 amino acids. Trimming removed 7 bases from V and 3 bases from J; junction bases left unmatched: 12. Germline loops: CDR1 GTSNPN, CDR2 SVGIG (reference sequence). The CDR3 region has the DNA TGTGCCTCCACCCCCGACAGGGGGCAAAATGGAAACACCATATATTTT. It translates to CASTPDRGQNGNTIYF.

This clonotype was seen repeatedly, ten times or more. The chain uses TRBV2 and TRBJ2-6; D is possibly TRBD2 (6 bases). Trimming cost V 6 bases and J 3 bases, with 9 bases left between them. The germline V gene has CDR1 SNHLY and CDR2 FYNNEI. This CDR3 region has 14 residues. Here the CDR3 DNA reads TGTGCCAGCAGGTACGGGAGTGGGGCCAACGTCCTGACTTTC. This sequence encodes CASRYGSGANVLTF. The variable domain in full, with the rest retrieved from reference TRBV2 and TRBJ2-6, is EPEVTQTPSHQVTQMGQEVILRCVPISNHLYFYWYRQILGQKVEFLVSFYNNEISEKSEIFDDQFSVERPDGSNFTLKIRSTKLEDSAMYFCASRYGSGANVLTFGAGSRLTVL.

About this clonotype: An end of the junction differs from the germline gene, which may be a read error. The CDR3 protein is CVWRMTGGFYTSNYGYTF. DNA of the CDR3: TGTGTCTGGAGAATGACAGGGGGCTTTTACACAAGTAACTATGGCTACACCTTC. The J gene is TRBJ1-2, the V gene TRBV30, with 10 nucleotides matching TRBD1. The germline CDR1 and CDR2 sequences are GTSNPN and SVGIG (reference sequence). This CDR3 is built from 18 residues.

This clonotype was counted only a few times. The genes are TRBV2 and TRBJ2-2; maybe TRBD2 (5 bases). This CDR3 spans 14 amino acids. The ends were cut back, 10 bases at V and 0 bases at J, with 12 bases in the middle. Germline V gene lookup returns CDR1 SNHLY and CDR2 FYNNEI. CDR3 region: CAISGIANTGELFF. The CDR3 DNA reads TGTGCCATTTCCGGGATCGCGAACACCGGGGAGCTGTTTTTT.

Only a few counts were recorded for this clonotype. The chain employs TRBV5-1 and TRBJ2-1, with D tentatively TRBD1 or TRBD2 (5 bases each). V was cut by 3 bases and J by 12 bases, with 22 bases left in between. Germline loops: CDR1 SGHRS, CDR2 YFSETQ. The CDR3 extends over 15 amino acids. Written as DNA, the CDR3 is TGCGCCAGCAGCTCCCGGGACGTCGGGTCCAGTGGGCAGTTCTTC. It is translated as CASSSRDVGSSGQFF.

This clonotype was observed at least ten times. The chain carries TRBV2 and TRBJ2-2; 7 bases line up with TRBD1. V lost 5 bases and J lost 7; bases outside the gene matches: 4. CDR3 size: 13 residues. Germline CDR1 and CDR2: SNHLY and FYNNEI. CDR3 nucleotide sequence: TGTGCCAGCAGTCGACAGGGCGGCGGGGAGCTGTTTTTT. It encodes CASSRQGGGELFF. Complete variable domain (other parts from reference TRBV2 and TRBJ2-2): EPEVTQTPSHQVTQMGQEVILRCVPISNHLYFYWYRQILGQKVEFLVSFYNNEISEKSEIFDDQFSVERPDGSNFTLKIRSTKLEDSAMYFCASSRQGGGELFFGEGSRLTVL.

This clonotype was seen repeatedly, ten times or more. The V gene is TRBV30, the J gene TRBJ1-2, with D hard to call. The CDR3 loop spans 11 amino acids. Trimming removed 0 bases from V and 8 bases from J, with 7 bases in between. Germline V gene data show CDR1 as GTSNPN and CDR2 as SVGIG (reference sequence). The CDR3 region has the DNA TGTGCCTGGAGTGTCCGGCGGGGCTACACCTTC. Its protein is CAWSVRRGYTF.

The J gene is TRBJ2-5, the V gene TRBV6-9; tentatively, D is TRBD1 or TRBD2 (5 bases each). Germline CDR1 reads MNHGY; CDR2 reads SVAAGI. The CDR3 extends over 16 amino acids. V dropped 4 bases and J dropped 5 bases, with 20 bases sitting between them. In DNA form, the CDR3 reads TGTGCCAGCAGTTTCGACCGGGACCGGGTTTGGGAGACCCAGTACTTC. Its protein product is CASSFDRDRVWETQYF.

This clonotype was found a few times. The CDR3 nucleotides read TGTGCCAGCAGCCGGAAACTAGCGGAGACCTACGAGCAGTACTTC. Amino acids: CASSRKLAETYEQYF. The chain recombines TRBV7-2 with TRBJ2-7; TRBD2 matches 8 bases. Germline CDR1 and CDR2: SGHTA and FQGNSA. The junction had 8 bases not matched to a gene; V was cut back by 5 bases and J by 2 bases. CDR3 length: 15 amino acids.

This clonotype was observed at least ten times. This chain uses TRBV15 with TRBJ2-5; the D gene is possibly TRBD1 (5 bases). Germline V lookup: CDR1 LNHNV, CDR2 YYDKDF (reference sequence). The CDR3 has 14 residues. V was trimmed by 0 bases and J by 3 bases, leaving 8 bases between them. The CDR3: CATSRDPREETQYF. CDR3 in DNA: TGTGCCACCAGCAGAGATCCCAGGGAAGAGACCCAGTACTTC.

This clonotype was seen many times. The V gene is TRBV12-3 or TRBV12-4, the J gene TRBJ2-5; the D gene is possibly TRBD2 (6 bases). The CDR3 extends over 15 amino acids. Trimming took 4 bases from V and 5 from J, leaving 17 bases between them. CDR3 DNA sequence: TGTGCCAGCAGTTCTAACGGGACTCCGGATGAGACCCAGTACTTC. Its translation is CASSSNGTPDETQYF.

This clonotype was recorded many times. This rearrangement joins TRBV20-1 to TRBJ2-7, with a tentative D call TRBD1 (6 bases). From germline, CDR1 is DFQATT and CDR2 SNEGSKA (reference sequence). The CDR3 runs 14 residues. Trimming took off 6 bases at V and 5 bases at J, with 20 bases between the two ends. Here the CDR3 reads CSARADGGLDEQYF. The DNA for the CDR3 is TGCAGTGCCCGCGCTGATGGGGGCCTAGACGAGCAGTACTTC.

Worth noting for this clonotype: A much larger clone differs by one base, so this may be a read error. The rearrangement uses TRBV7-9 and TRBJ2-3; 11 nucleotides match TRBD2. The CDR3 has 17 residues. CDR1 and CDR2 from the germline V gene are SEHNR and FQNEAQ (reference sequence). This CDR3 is CANSLYSVLAGADTQYF. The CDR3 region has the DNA TGTGCCAACAGCTTATATAGCGTACTAGCGGGAGCAGATACGCAGTATTTT.

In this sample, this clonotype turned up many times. CDR3 bases: TGTGCCAGTAGTAGCCTGGGGGTTGCCGGCTATGGCTACACCTTC. It translates to CASSSLGVAGYGYTF. The chain carries TRBV19 and TRBJ1-2; D is possibly TRBD1 (5 bases). The CDR3 consists of 15 residues. Per germline, CDR1 LNHDA and CDR2 SQIVND (reference sequence). Trimming took off 4 bases at V and 4 bases at J, with 16 bases between the two ends.

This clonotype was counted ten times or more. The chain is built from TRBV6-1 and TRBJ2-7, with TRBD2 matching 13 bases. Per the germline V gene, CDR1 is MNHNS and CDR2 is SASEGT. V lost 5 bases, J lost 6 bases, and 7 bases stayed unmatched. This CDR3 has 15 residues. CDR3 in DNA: TGTGCCAGCAGTTGGACTAGCGGGAGTTTTGGCGAGCAGTACTTC. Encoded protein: CASSWTSGSFGEQYF.

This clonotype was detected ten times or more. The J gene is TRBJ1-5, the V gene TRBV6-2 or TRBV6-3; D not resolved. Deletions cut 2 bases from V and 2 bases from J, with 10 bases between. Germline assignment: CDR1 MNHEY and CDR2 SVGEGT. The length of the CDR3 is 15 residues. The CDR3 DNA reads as TGTGCCAGCAGTTACAGGGTTGATCGCAATCAGCCCCAGCATTTT. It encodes CASSYRVDRNQPQHF.

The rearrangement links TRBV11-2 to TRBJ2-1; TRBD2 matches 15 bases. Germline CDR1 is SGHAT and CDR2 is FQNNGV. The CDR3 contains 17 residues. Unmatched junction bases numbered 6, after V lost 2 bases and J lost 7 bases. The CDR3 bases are TGTGCCAGCAGCTTACAAGGACTAGCGGGAGGGCCTAATGAGCAGTTCTTC. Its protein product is CASSLQGLAGGPNEQFF.

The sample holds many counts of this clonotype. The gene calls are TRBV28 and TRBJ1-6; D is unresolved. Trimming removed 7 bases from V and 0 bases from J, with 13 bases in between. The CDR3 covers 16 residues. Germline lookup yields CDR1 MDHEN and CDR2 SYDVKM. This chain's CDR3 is CASKSRPSSYNSPLHF. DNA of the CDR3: TGTGCCAGCAAGAGCAGGCCAAGCTCCTATAATTCACCCCTCCACTTT.

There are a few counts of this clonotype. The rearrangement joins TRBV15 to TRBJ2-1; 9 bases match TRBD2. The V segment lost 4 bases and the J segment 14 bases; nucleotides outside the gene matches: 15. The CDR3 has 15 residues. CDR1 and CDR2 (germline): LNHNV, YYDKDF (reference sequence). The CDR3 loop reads CATSMGTSPRWEEFF. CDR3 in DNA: TGTGCCACCAGCATGGGGACTAGCCCACGCTGGGAGGAGTTCTTC.

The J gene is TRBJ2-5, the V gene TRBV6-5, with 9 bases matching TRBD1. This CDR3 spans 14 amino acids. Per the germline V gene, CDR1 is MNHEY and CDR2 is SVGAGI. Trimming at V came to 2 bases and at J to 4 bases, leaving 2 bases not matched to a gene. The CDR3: CASSYPGQGETQYF. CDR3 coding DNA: TGTGCCAGCAGTTACCCGGGACAGGGAGAGACCCAGTACTTC.

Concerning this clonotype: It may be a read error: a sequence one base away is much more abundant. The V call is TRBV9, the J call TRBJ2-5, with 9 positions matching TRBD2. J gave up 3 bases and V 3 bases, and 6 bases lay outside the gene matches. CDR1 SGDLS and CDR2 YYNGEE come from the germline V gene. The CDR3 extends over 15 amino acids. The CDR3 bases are TGTGCCAGCAGCGGGGGGGCTAGCGGGAAAGAGACCCAGTACTTC. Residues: CASSGGASGKETQYF.

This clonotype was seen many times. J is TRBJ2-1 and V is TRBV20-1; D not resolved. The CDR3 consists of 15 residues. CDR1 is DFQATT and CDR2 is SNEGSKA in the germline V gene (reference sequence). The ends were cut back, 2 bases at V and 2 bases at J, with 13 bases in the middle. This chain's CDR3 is CSARPRTFPYNEQFF. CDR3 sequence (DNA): TGCAGTGCTAGACCGAGGACCTTTCCCTACAATGAGCAGTTCTTC.

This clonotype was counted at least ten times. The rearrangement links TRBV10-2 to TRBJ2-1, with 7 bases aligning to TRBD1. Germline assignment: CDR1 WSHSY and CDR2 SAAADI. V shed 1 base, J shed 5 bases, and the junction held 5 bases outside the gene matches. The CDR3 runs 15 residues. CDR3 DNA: TGCGCCAGCAGTGAGTTCAGGGGGTTTCACAATGAGCAGTTCTTC. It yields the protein CASSEFRGFHNEQFF.